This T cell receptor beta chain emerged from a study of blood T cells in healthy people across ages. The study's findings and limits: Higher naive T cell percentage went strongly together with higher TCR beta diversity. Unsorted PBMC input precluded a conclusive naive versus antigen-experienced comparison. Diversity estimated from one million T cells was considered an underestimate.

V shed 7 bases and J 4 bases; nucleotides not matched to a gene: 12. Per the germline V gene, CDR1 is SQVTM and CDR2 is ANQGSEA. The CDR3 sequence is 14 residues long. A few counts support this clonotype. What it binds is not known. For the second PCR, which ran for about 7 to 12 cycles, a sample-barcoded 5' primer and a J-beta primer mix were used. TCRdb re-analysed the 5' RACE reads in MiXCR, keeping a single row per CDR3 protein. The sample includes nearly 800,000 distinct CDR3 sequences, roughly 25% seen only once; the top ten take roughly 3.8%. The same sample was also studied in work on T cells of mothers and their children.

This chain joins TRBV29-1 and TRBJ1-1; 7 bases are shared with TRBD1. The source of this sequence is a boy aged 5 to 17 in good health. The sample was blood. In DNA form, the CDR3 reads TGCAGCGCCGCCGTTGACAGGGTGATCACTGAAGCTTTCTTT. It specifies CSAAVDRVITEAFF.